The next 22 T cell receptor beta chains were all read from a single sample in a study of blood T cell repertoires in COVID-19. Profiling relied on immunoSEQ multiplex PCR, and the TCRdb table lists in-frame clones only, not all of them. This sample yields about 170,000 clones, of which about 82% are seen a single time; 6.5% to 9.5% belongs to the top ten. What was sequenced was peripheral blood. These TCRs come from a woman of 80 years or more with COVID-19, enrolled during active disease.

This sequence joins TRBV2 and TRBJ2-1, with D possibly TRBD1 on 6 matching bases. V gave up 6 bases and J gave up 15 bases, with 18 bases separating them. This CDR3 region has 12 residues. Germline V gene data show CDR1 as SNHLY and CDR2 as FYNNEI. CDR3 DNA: TGTGCCAGCAGCGCACAGGGAGTGGGTGGGTTCTTC. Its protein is CASSAQGVGGFF.

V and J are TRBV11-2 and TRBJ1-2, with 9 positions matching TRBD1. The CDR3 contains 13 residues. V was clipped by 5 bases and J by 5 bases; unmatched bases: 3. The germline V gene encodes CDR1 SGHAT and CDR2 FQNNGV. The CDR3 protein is CASSPGQGYGYTF. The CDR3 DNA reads TGTGCCAGCAGCCCAGGACAGGGGTATGGCTACACCTTC.

The CDR3 coding sequence is TGTGCCAGCAGCCCACTAGCGGGGGGGAGTGAGACCCAGTACTTC. Translating it yields CASSPLAGGSETQYF. This chain connects TRBV3-1 (or the pseudogene TRBV3-2) to TRBJ2-5; 13 bases agree with TRBD2. The ends lost 4 bases at V and 5 bases at J; junction bases unmatched: 4. The CDR3 is 15 amino acids. CDR1 is LGHDT and CDR2 is YNNKEL in the germline V gene (reference sequence).

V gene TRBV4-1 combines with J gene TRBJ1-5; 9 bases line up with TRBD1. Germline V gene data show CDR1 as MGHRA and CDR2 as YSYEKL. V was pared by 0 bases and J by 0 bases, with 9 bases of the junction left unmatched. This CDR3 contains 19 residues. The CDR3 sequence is CASSQDTDRGTYSNQPQHF. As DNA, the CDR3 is TGCGCCAGCAGCCAAGATACTGACAGGGGGACTTATAGCAATCAGCCCCAGCATTTT.

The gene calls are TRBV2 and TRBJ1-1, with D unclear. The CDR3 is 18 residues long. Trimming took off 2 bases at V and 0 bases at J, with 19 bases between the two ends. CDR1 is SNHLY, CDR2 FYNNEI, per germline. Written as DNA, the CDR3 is TGTGCCAGCAGTGAAAGGAGGCCACCCCTTGCCCTGAACACTGAAGCTTTCTTT. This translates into CASSERRPPLALNTEAFF.

CDR3 coding DNA: TGTGCCAGCAGCAAGGGACAGGGGCGAGAGCCCCAGCATTTT. Translation: CASSKGQGREPQHF. The chain couples TRBV21-1 to TRBJ1-5; the D call in the table, TRBD1, was not verified against the DNA. TRBV21-1 is recorded as a pseudogene. There are 14 residues in the CDR3.

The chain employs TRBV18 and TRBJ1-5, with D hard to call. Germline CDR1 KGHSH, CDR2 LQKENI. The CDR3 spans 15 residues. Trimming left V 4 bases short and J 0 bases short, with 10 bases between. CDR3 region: CASSLLQDSNQPQHF. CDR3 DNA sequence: TGTGCCAGCTCACTTCTCCAGGATAGCAATCAGCCCCAGCATTTT.

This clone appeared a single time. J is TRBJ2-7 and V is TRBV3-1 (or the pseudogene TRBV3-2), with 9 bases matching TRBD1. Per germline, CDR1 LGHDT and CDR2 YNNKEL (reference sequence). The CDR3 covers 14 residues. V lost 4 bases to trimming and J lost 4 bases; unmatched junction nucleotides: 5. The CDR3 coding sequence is TGTGCCAGCAGCCTGGGGACAGGGTCGTACGAGCAGTACTTC. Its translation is CASSLGTGSYEQYF.

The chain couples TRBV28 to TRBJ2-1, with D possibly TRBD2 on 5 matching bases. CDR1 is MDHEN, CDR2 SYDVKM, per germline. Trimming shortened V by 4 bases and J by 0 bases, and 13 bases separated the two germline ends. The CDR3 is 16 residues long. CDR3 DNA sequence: TGTGCCAGCAGTTCCTTTGTAGCGACCTCCTACAATGAGCAGTTCTTC. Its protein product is CASSSFVATSYNEQFF.

The CDR3 sequence: CASSLGTEFYNEQFF. The CDR3 bases are TGTGCCAGCAGTCTCGGGACAGAATTTTACAATGAGCAGTTCTTC. V is TRBV6-5 and J is TRBJ2-1; TRBD1 matches 7 bases. The CDR3 has 15 residues. Germline lookup yields CDR1 MNHEY and CDR2 SVGAGI. The junction had 8 bases not matched to a gene; V was cut back by 5 bases and J by 4 bases.

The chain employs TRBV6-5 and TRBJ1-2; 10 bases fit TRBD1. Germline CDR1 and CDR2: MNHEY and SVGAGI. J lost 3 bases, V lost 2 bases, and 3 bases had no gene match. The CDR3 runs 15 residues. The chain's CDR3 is CASSYRDRGDYGYTF. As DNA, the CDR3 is TGTGCCAGCAGTTACCGGGACAGGGGTGACTATGGCTACACCTTC.

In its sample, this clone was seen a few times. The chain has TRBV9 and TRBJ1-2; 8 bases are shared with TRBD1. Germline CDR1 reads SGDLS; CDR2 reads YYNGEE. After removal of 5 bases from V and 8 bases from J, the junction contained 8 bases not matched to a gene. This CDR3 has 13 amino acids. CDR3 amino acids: CASSNGQGRGYTF. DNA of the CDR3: TGTGCCAGCAGTAACGGACAGGGTCGGGGCTACACCTTC.

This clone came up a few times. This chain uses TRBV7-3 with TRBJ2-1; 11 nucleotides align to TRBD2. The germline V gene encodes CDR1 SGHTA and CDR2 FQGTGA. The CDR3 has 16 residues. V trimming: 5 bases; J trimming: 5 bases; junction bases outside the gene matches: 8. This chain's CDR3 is CASSPLASGGNNEQFF. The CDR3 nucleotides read TGTGCCAGCAGCCCTCTGGCTAGCGGGGGGAACAATGAGCAGTTCTTC.

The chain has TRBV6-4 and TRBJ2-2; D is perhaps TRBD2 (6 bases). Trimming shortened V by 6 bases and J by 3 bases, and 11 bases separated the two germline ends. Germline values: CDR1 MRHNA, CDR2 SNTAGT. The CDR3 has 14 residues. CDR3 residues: CASRTAGYTGELFF. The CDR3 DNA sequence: TGTGCCAGCAGGACAGCGGGCTACACCGGGGAGCTGTTTTTT.

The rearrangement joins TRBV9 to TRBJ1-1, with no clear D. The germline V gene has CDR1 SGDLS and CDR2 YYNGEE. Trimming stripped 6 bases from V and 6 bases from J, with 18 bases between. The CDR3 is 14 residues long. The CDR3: CASTWAEGGSEAFF. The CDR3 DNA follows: TGTGCCAGCACCTGGGCGGAGGGCGGCTCTGAAGCTTTCTTT. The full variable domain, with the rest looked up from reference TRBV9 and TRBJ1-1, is DSGVTQTPKHLITATGQRVTLRCSPRSGDLSVYWYQQSLDQGLQFLIQYYNGEERAKGNILERFSAQQFPDLHSELNLSSLELGDSALYFCASTWAEGGSEAFFGQGTRLTVV.

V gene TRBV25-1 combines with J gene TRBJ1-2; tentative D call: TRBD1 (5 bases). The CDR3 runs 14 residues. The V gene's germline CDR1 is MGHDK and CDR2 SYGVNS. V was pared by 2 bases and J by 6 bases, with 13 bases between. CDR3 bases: TGTGCCAGCAGTGAAGGCGCCAGGGCCCATGGCTACACCTTC. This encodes CASSEGARAHGYTF.

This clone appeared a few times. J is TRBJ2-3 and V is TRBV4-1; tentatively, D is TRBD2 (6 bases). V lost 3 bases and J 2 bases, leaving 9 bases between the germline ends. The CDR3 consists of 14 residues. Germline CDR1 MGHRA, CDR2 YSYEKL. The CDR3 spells CASSQGLHTDTQYF. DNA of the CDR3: TGCGCCAGCAGCCAGGGACTCCACACAGATACGCAGTATTTT.

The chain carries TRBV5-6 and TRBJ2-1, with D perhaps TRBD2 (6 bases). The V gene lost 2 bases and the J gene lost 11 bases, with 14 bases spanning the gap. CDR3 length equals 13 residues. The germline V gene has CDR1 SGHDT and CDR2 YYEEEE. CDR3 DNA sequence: TGTGCCAGCAGCTTCCCCCCTGGGGGGAAGCAGTTCTTC. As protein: CASSFPPGGKQFF.

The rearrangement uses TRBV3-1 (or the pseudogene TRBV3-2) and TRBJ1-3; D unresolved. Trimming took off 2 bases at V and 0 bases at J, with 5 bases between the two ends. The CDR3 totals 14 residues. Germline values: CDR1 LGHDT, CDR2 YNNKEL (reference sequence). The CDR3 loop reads CASSQRDSGNTIYF. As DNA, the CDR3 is TGTGCCAGCAGCCAACGGGACTCTGGAAACACCATATATTTT.

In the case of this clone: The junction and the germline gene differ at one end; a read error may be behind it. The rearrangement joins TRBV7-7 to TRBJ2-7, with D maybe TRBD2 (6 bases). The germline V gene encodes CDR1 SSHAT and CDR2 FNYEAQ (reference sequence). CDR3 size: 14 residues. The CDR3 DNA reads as TGTGCTAGCAGCTTAGGCGGGAACTCCTACGAGCAGTACTTC. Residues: CASSLGGNSYEQYF.

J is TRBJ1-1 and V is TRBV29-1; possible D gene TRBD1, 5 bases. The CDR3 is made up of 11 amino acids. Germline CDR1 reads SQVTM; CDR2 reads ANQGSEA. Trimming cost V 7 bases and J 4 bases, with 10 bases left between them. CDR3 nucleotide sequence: TGCAGCGACGGGGGGAGCACTGAAGCTTTCTTT. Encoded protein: CSDGGSTEAFF.

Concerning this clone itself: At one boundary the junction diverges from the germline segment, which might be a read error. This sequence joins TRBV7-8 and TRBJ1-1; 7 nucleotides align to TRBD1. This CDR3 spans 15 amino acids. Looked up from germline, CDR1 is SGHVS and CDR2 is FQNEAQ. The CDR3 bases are TGTGCCAGCAGCTTCGGGGGACAGACGAACGCTGAAGCTTTCTTT. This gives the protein CASSFGGQTNAEAFF. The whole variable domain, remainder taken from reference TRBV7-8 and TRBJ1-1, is GAGVSQSPRYKVAKRGQDVALRCDPISGHVSLFWYQQALGQGPEFLTYFQNEAQLDKSGLPSDRFFAERPEGSVSTLKIQRTQQEDSAVYLCASSFGGQTNAEAFFGQGTRLTVV.